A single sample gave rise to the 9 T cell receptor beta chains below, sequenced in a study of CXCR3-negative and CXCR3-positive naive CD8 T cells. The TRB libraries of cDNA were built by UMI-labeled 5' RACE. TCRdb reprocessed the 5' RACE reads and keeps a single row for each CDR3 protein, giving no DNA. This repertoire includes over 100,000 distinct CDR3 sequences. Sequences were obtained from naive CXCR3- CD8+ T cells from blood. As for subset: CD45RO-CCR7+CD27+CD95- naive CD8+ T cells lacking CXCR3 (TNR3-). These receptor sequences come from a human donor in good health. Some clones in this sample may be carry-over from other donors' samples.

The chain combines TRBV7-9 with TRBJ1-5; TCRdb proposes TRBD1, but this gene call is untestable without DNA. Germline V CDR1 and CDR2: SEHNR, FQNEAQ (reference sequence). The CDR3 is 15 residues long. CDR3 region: CASSHGTGGNQPQHF.

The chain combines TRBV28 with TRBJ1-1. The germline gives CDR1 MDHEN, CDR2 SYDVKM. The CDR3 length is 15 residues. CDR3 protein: CASSLMQEVNTEAFF.

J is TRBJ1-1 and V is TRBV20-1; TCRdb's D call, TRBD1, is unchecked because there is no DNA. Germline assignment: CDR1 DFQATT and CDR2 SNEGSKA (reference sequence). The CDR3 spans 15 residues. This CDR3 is CSAKDRVFMNTEAFF.

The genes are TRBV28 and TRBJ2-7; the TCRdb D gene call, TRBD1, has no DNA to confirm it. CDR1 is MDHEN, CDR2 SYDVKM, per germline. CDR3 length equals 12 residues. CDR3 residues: CASSSPAYEQYF.

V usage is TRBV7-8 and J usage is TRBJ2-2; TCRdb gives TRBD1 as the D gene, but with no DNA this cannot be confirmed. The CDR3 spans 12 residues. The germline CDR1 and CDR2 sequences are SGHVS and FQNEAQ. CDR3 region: CASRGQTGELFF.

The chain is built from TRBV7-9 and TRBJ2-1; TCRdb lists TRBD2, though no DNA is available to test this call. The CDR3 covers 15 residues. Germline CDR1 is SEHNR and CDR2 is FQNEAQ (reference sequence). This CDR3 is CASSHGLAGGDEQFF.

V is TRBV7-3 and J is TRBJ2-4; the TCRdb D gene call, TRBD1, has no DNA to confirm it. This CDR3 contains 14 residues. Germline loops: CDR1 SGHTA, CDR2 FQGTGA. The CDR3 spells CASSSRTAKNIQYF.

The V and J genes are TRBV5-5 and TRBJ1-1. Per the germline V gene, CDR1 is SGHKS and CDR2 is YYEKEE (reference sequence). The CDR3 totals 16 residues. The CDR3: CASSLEVRHLNTEAFF.

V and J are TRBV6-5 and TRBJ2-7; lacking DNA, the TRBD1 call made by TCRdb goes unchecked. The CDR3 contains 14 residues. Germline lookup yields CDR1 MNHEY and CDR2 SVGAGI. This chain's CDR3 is CASSYSSRANEQYF.